These 28 T cell receptor beta chains came from one sample sequenced in a study of cytomegalovirus exposure and HLA in healthy donors. Profiling relied on immunoSEQ multiplex PCR, and the TCRdb table lists in-frame clones only, not all of them. Of 50,000 to 65,000 clones in the sample, roughly 89% were seen once. Material: PBMCs. The source of these receptors is a woman aged 18-30 years in good health and CMV-seronegative.

This clone was observed once. The genes are TRBV4-1 and TRBJ1-2, with TRBD1 identical over 9 bases. Looked up from germline, CDR1 is MGHRA and CDR2 is YSYEKL. J lost 0 bases, V lost 3 bases, and 5 bases had no gene match. The CDR3 sequence is 16 residues long. DNA for the CDR3: TGCGCCAGCAGCCAGCCGACAGGGGGAACTAACTATGGCTACACCTTC. Its translation: CASSQPTGGTNYGYTF.

CDR3 in DNA: TGTGCCAGCAGTGCAATGGCGGGACAGGGGCGAGGGGAGCAGTACTTC. This encodes CASSAMAGQGRGEQYF. The chain uses TRBV6-1 and TRBJ2-7, with TRBD1 matching over 10 bases. The CDR3 loop spans 16 amino acids. Trimming removed 4 bases from V and 7 bases from J; junction bases left unmatched: 13. Per the germline V gene, CDR1 is MNHNS and CDR2 is SASEGT.

This clone has just one count. V is TRBV6-5 and J is TRBJ2-3; weak D call: TRBD2 (6 bases). The V end was cut by 4 bases, the J end by 6 bases, with 14 bases between. Germline V CDR1 and CDR2: MNHEY, SVGAGI. The CDR3 is 14 amino acids. The CDR3 region has the DNA TGTGCCAGCAGTTTAGGCGGGATAGGCGATACGCAGTATTTT. Its protein is CASSLGGIGDTQYF.

The genes are TRBV4-3 and TRBJ2-2; 8 bases map to TRBD2. With 0 bases clipped from V and 5 bases from J, the junction kept 8 bases outside the gene matches. The CDR3 totals 17 residues. The V gene's germline CDR1 is LGHNA and CDR2 YSLEER. DNA of the CDR3: TGCGCCAGCAGCCAAGATCCACTAGCGGAAAGGACCGGGGAGCTGTTTTTT. Translated, it gives CASSQDPLAERTGELFF.

The chain recombines TRBV28 with TRBJ2-7; D possibly corresponds to TRBD2 (5 bases). Germline-derived CDR1 and CDR2 are MDHEN and SYDVKM. The CDR3 loop spans 12 amino acids. Between the trimmed V and J ends, which lost 8 bases and 0 bases, there was a span of 8 bases. CDR3 in DNA: TGTGCCAGCGGGGAGAGCTCCTACGAGCAGTACTTC. Translated, it gives CASGESSYEQYF.

The genes are TRBV9 and TRBJ2-3; D is possibly TRBD1 (6 bases). The germline V gene encodes CDR1 SGDLS and CDR2 YYNGEE. The V gene lost 0 bases and the J gene lost 6 bases, with 14 bases spanning the gap. This CDR3 region has 15 residues. The CDR3 sequence: CASSVGGGATDTQYF. The CDR3 nucleotides read TGTGCCAGCAGCGTAGGTGGGGGCGCAACGGATACGCAGTATTTT.

The V gene is TRBV6-5, the J gene TRBJ2-3; unclear D gene. V lost 5 bases, J lost 4 bases, and 4 bases lay in between. Germline CDR1 is MNHEY and CDR2 is SVGAGI. This CDR3 has 11 amino acids. The CDR3 DNA follows: TGTGCCAGCAGTGGAGCAGATACGCAGTATTTT. Translating it yields CASSGADTQYF.

This rearrangement joins TRBV5-6 to TRBJ1-2; 8 bases agree with TRBD1. The germline gives CDR1 SGHDT, CDR2 YYEEEE. The CDR3 is made up of 15 amino acids. Germline trimming cut 0 bases from V and 1 base from J; bases unmatched to any gene: 2. The CDR3 region is CASSLGTGHNYGYTF. The CDR3, as DNA: TGTGCCAGCAGCTTGGGGACAGGGCATAACTATGGCTACACCTTC.

The chain joins TRBV21-1 to TRBJ2-2; no check of the table's D call, TRBD1, against the DNA was made. TRBV21-1 is described as a pseudogene. This CDR3 contains 17 residues. Written as DNA, the CDR3 is TGTGCCCCCCCTGGAGGGACAGCTGGACTGAACACCGGGGAGCTGTTTTTT. The encoded protein is CAPPGGTAGLNTGELFF.

The chain carries TRBV5-1 and TRBJ2-7; possible D gene TRBD1, 6 bases. The CDR3 spans 16 residues. Germline CDR1 and CDR2: SGHRS and YFSETQ. V dropped 3 bases and J dropped 0 bases, with 16 bases sitting between them. The chain's CDR3 is CASSSYPRGSSYEQYF. CDR3 nucleotide sequence: TGCGCCAGCAGCTCCTACCCCAGGGGAAGCTCCTACGAGCAGTACTTC.

J is TRBJ2-7 and V is TRBV4-1, with 10 positions matching TRBD1. The CDR3 spans 15 residues. Germline V gene sequence: CDR1 MGHRA, CDR2 YSYEKL. The V segment lost 2 bases and the J segment 6 bases; nucleotides outside the gene matches: 7. The CDR3 here is CASSQLPGQGREQYF. CDR3 nucleotides: TGCGCCAGCAGCCAACTCCCGGGACAGGGGCGCGAGCAGTACTTC.

V and J are TRBV19 and TRBJ1-1; 9 bases are a match to TRBD1. V lost 3 bases to trimming and J lost 8 bases; unmatched junction nucleotides: 4. The CDR3 is 13 residues long. Germline-derived CDR1 and CDR2 are LNHDA and SQIVND (reference sequence). DNA for the CDR3: TGTGCCAGTAGTATGAAGACAGGGGGAGAAGCTTTCTTT. It specifies CASSMKTGGEAFF.

This chain connects TRBV4-1 to TRBJ2-5, with 9 bases that match TRBD1. Unmatched junction bases numbered 10, after V lost 4 bases and J lost 4 bases. Looked up from germline, CDR1 is MGHRA and CDR2 is YSYEKL. The CDR3 contains 16 residues. The chain's CDR3 is CASSLPGQGLRETQYF. The CDR3 DNA sequence: TGCGCCAGCAGCCTCCCGGGACAGGGATTAAGAGAGACCCAGTACTTC.

The chain employs TRBV6-1 and TRBJ2-7; the match to TRBD1 covers 7 bases. Germline values: CDR1 MNHNS, CDR2 SASEGT. The CDR3 spans 14 residues. The J segment lost 1 base and the V segment lost 4 bases, leaving 4 bases of the junction unmatched. CDR3 in DNA: TGTGCCAGCAGTGCGGCAGGGGGTTCCTACGAGCAGTACTTC. This codes for CASSAAGGSYEQYF.

The J gene is TRBJ2-2, the V gene TRBV27; D is perhaps TRBD2 (6 bases). Trimming removed 2 bases from V and 3 bases from J, with 13 bases in between. Germline CDR1 reads MNHEY; CDR2 reads SMNVEV (reference sequence). CDR3 length: 16 residues. The CDR3 region has the DNA TGTGCCAGCAGTTTAAGTGCTCTAGCGTACACCGGGGAGCTGTTTTTT. Translating it yields CASSLSALAYTGELFF.

The chain is built from TRBV19 and TRBJ1-4, with D possibly matching TRBD1 (5 bases). Germline-derived CDR1 and CDR2 are LNHDA and SQIVND (reference sequence). The CDR3 spans 16 residues. The V gene lost 5 bases and the J gene lost 0 bases, with 13 bases spanning the gap. DNA for the CDR3: TGTGCCAGTAGTGCGAGCCAGGGTGCAACTAATGAAAAACTGTTTTTT. This codes for CASSASQGATNEKLFF.

The rearrangement uses TRBV27 and TRBJ1-1, with D maybe TRBD1 (6 bases). The V gene lost 0 bases and the J gene lost 6 bases, with 17 bases spanning the gap. CDR1 and CDR2 (germline): MNHEY, SMNVEV (reference sequence). The CDR3 is made up of 16 amino acids. Written as DNA, the CDR3 is TGTGCCAGCAGTTTATCGATCCGGGGGGCGAAGTCTGAAGCTTTCTTT. This codes for CASSLSIRGAKSEAFF.

The CDR3 sequence: CASSLLYFSGSNNEQYF. DNA for the CDR3: TGTGCCAGCAGCTTACTTTATTTTAGCGGGAGTAACAACGAGCAGTACTTC. The J gene is TRBJ2-7, the V gene TRBV11-2; 9 nucleotides align to TRBD2. The germline V gene has CDR1 SGHAT and CDR2 FQNNGV. J gave up 5 bases and V 2 bases, and 13 bases lay outside the gene matches. The CDR3 runs 17 residues.

This clone occurred a few times. The chain recombines TRBV2 with TRBJ1-5, with D perhaps matching TRBD1 (5 bases). Germline V gene sequence: CDR1 SNHLY, CDR2 FYNNEI. V was cut by 3 bases and J by 5 bases, with 17 bases left in between. CDR3 length: 16 amino acids. The CDR3 DNA sequence: TGTGCCAGCAGTGATCTTGGGAGGGGACGGGATCAGCCCCAGCATTTT. It specifies CASSDLGRGRDQPQHF. Full variable domain (remainder filled in from reference TRBV2 and TRBJ1-5): EPEVTQTPSHQVTQMGQEVILRCVPISNHLYFYWYRQILGQKVEFLVSFYNNEISEKSEIFDDQFSVERPDGSNFTLKIRSTKLEDSAMYFCASSDLGRGRDQPQHFGDGTRLSIL.

V and J are TRBV6-6 and TRBJ2-2; D remains ambiguous. Germline CDR1 MNHNY, CDR2 SVGAGI (reference sequence). The CDR3 loop spans 11 amino acids. The CDR3, as DNA: TGTGCGGCGGCGAACACCGGGGAGCTGTTTTTT. This encodes CAAANTGELFF.

The chain is built from TRBV11-2 and TRBJ2-5; D unclear. There are 12 residues in the CDR3. Trimming stripped 3 bases from V and 3 bases from J, with 5 bases between. Germline V gene data show CDR1 as SGHAT and CDR2 as FQNNGV. CDR3: CASSFAEETQYF. Written as DNA, the CDR3 is TGTGCCAGCAGCTTTGCGGAAGAGACCCAGTACTTC.

This chain uses TRBV19 with TRBJ1-1, with 8 positions matching TRBD1. With 6 bases clipped from V and 4 bases from J, the junction kept 13 bases outside the gene matches. Germline V gene lookup returns CDR1 LNHDA and CDR2 SQIVND (reference sequence). The CDR3 loop spans 16 amino acids. The CDR3 DNA reads as TGTGCCAGTAGAGCATCCGGACAGGGACGCGTCACTGAAGCTTTCTTT. Translation gives CASRASGQGRVTEAFF.

The rearrangement links TRBV5-4 to TRBJ2-2, with 9 bases fitting TRBD1. The CDR3 has 15 amino acids. The germline CDR1 and CDR2 sequences are SGHNT and YYREEE (reference sequence). The V segment lost 3 bases and the J segment 3 bases; nucleotides outside the gene matches: 3. The CDR3 loop reads CASSWGDRDTGELFF. CDR3 nucleotide sequence: TGTGCCAGCAGCTGGGGGGACAGGGACACCGGGGAGCTGTTTTTT.

This rearrangement joins TRBV29-1 to TRBJ1-1; no definite D call. The V end lost 7 bases, the J end lost 5 bases, and 11 bases lay between the germline ends. CDR3 length: 11 residues. CDR1 SQVTM and CDR2 ANQGSEA come from the germline V gene. The CDR3 bases are TGCAGCGCATCAACTGAAACTGAAGCTTTCTTT. As protein: CSASTETEAFF.

The V call is TRBV2, the J call TRBJ2-1, with D perhaps TRBD2 (5 bases). Trimming shortened V by 3 bases and J by 9 bases, and 6 bases separated the two germline ends. From germline, CDR1 is SNHLY and CDR2 FYNNEI. The CDR3 covers 11 residues. CDR3 residues: CASSEGVEQFF. CDR3 bases: TGTGCCAGCAGTGAGGGAGTTGAGCAGTTCTTC.

The chain carries TRBV4-3 and TRBJ2-3, with TRBD2 identical over 13 bases. The CDR3 has 17 amino acids. The ends lost 0 bases at V and 6 bases at J; junction bases unmatched: 6. The germline gives CDR1 LGHNA, CDR2 YSLEER. CDR3 bases: TGCGCCAGCAGCCAAGATACGGGACTAGCGGGGTCGGATACGCAGTATTTT. This sequence encodes CASSQDTGLAGSDTQYF.

The chain recombines TRBV25-1 with TRBJ1-2, with D perhaps matching TRBD1 (5 bases). This CDR3 is 14 amino acids long. Germline V gene sequence: CDR1 MGHDK, CDR2 SYGVNS. V was pared by 5 bases and J by 4 bases, with 14 bases between. The CDR3 sequence: CASSPRRGSYGYTF. The CDR3 DNA reads TGTGCCAGCAGTCCTCGAAGGGGCAGCTATGGCTACACCTTC.

CDR3: CASSSPGHVDNEQFF. CDR3 bases: TGTGCCAGCAGTTCGCCGGGACACGTGGACAATGAGCAGTTCTTC. The V and J genes are TRBV27 and TRBJ2-1; maybe TRBD1 (6 bases). This CDR3 is 15 amino acids long. Germline V gives CDR1 MNHEY, CDR2 SMNVEV (reference sequence). V was cut by 4 bases and J by 5 bases, with 15 bases left in between.